This TCR beta chain was found in a study of blood T cell repertoires in COVID-19. For the study at large: Collection of acute and convalescent COVID-19 samples took place in the United States, Italy and Spain. Sample material is recorded as cDNA or gDNA derived from T cells, B-cell-depleted T cells, or PBMCs.

The CDR3 is 13 amino acids. The V gene's germline CDR1 is SGHTA and CDR2 FQGTGA. Between the trimmed V and J ends, which lost 5 bases and 6 bases, there was a span of 10 bases. Original data processing: From reference gene primer amplification, estimates of nucleated cell counts were derived. Some clones are missing from TCRdb's copy, which holds only in-frame ones; the method was immunoSEQ multiplex PCR. D and trimming were read from the DNA, whereas the V and J calls and clone size are those reported in that table. Of about 200,000 clones in the sample, over 75% are singletons; the top ten hold about 2.8%.

The chain joins TRBV7-3 to TRBJ2-2; unclear D gene. Sequencing was performed on peripheral blood. The receptor was derived from a woman of 80 years or more with active or convalescent COVID-19. The CDR3 loop reads CASSRPPAGELFF. DNA for the CDR3: TGTGCCAGCAGCCGCCCCCCAGCCGGGGAGCTGTTTTTT. The full variable domain, completed using reference TRBV7-3 and TRBJ2-2, is GAGVSQTPSNKVTEKGKYVELRCDPISGHTALYWYRQSLGQGPEFLIYFQGTGAADDSGLPNDRFFAVRPEGSVSTLKIQRTERGDSAVYLCASSRPPAGELFFGEGSRLTVL.